This T cell receptor beta chain stems from a study of cytomegalovirus exposure and HLA in healthy donors. As to this clone: Antigen: not known.

PCR amplification relied on 60 Vbeta primers (plus 13 Jbeta primers). Here immunoSEQ multiplex PCR was the method, and the copy in TCRdb shows in-frame clones only, minus some. Of 150,000 to 200,000 clones listed, under 70% are singletons. Whole-study results and caveats: What TCR beta sequences reportedly achieved was accurate prediction of HLA-A and HLA-B alleles in most subjects.

Trimming cost V 7 bases and J 4 bases; bases outside gene matches: 7. The CDR3 extends over 14 amino acids. The germline CDR1 and CDR2 sequences are MNHNS and SASEGT. This TCR was sampled from a man in his thirties or forties in good health and CMV-seropositive. The chain is built from TRBV6-1 and TRBJ1-1; 9 nucleotides agree with TRBD1. The sample was PBMCs. Here the CDR3 reads CASTRQGGVTEAFF. The CDR3 bases are TGTGCCAGCACACGACAGGGGGGGGTCACTGAAGCTTTCTTT.